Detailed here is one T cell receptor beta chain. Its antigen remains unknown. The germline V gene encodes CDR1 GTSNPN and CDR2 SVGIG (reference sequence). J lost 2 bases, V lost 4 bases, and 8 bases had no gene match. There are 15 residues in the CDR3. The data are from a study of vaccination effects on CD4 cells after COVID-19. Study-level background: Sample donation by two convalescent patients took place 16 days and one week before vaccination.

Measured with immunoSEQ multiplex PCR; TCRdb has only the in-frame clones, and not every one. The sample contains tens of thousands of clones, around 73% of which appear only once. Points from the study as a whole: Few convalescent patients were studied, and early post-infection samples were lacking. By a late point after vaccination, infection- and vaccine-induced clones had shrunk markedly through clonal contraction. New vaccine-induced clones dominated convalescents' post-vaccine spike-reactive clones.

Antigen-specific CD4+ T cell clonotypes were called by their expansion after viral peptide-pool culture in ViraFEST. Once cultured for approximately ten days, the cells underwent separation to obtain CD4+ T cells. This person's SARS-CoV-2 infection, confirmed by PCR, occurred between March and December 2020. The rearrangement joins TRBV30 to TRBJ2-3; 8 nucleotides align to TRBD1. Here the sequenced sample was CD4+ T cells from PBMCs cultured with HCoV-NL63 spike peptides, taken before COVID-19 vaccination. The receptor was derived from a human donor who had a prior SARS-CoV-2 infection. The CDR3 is CAWNPTGDYTDTQYF. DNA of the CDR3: TGTGCCTGGAACCCGACAGGGGATTACACAGATACGCAGTATTTT.